Presented here are 16 T cell receptor beta chains from one specimen sequenced in a study of shared clonotypes between healthy human individuals. The data were produced by immunoSEQ multiplex PCR, yet TCRdb's version contains in-frame clones alone and is incomplete. The table lists approximately 400,000 clones, about 96% of them singletons. Material for sequencing was memory CD8+ T cells sorted from blood. This sample's subset: CD45RO+ cells pooled with CCR7-negative TemRA cells. Source of these receptors: a man aged 25 to 40 in good health.

Turning to this clone: This sample also contains other DNA sequences that code for the same CDR3. In DNA, the CDR3 is TGTGCCAGTAGTAGAGGGGGTATGAACACTGAAGCTTTCTTT. The encoded protein is CASSRGGMNTEAFF. The V gene is TRBV19, the J gene TRBJ1-1; the D gene is possibly TRBD1 (6 bases). V gave up 4 bases and J gave up 0 bases, with 9 bases separating them. CDR3 size: 14 residues. Per germline, CDR1 LNHDA and CDR2 SQIVND (reference sequence).

This clone has a single count. The chain joins TRBV5-4 to TRBJ2-2; 7 bases are shared with TRBD2. J was trimmed by 6 bases and V by 4 bases; bases with no gene match: 15. The CDR3 length is 17 residues. Germline V gives CDR1 SGHNT, CDR2 YYREEE (reference sequence). CDR3 sequence (DNA): TGTGCCAGCAGCGCCCCTACAGCGGGAAGGGTCTCCGGGGAGCTGTTTTTT. This translates into CASSAPTAGRVSGELFF.

The gene calls are TRBV21-1 and TRBJ2-7; TRBD1, the D gene given by the table, was not confirmed from the DNA. TRBV21-1 is designated a pseudogene. The CDR3 contains 15 residues. The CDR3 protein is CASSKGDSQTYEQYF. CDR3 DNA: TGTGCCAGCAGCAAGGGGGACAGTCAGACGTACGAGCAGTACTTC.

This clone was found once. The genes are TRBV10-1 and TRBJ2-3, with 7 bases aligning to TRBD2. The junction had 6 bases not matched to a gene; V was cut back by 3 bases and J by 3 bases. This CDR3 region has 15 residues. Germline CDR1 reads WNHNN; CDR2 reads SYGVQD (reference sequence). The CDR3: CASSDGGSRTDTQYF. The CDR3, as DNA: TGCGCCAGCAGTGATGGCGGGAGTCGTACAGATACGCAGTATTTT.

This clone was picked up a small number of times. The chain couples TRBV6-1 to TRBJ1-3; unclear D gene. This CDR3 spans 13 amino acids. Trimming removed 0 bases at V and 6 bases at J, with 6 bases between. The germline V gene encodes CDR1 MNHNS and CDR2 SASEGT. Written as DNA, the CDR3 is TGTGCCAGCAGTGAAGCCAGCCCAAACACCATATATTTT. It encodes CASSEASPNTIYF.

The rearrangement links TRBV7-9 to TRBJ2-7; D is possibly TRBD1 (6 bases). The V gene lost 6 bases and the J gene lost 3 bases, with 9 bases spanning the gap. Germline CDR1 is SEHNR and CDR2 is FQNEAQ (reference sequence). The CDR3 extends over 12 amino acids. The CDR3 DNA reads TGTGCCAGCAGTACACAGGGCTACGAGCAGTACTTC. Protein sequence: CASSTQGYEQYF.

J is TRBJ1-4 and V is TRBV28, with 9 bases lining up with TRBD1. The CDR3 loop spans 13 amino acids. The V gene end was trimmed by 5 bases and the J gene end by 11 bases; junction bases not matched to a gene: 6. CDR1 and CDR2 (germline): MDHEN, SYDVKM. The CDR3: CASSTTGGVKLFF. In nucleotides, the CDR3 is TGTGCCAGCAGTACTACAGGGGGCGTCAAACTGTTTTTT.

CDR3 bases: TGTGCCAGTGGTGCGGTCTCTGGAAACACCATATATTTT. Amino acids: CASGAVSGNTIYF. J is TRBJ1-3 and V is TRBV28; D not resolved. CDR1 MDHEN and CDR2 SYDVKM come from the germline V gene. Trimming left V 9 bases short and J 0 bases short, with 9 bases between. This CDR3 contains 13 residues.

This chain links TRBV30 with TRBJ2-7, with D perhaps matching TRBD1 or TRBD2 (6 bases each). The CDR3 consists of 14 residues. Between the trimmed V and J ends, which lost 3 bases and 2 bases, there was a span of 14 bases. CDR1 and CDR2 from the germline V gene are GTSNPN and SVGIG (reference sequence). The CDR3 region has the DNA TGTGCCTGGAGACCCCTAGGGGGGACCTACGAGCAGTACTTC. Amino acid sequence: CAWRPLGGTYEQYF.

With respect to this clone: This sample also contains other DNA sequences that code for the same CDR3. V is TRBV5-1 and J is TRBJ2-5; D is ambiguous. Trimming cost V 4 bases and J 2 bases, with 3 bases left between them. Germline assignment: CDR1 SGHRS and CDR2 YFSETQ. CDR3 length: 11 residues. CDR3 sequence (DNA): TGCGCCAGCAGCCGACAAGAGACCCAGTACTTC. It encodes CASSRQETQYF.

This clone was seen just once. The genes are TRBV28 and TRBJ2-5; no clear D. V lost 4 bases, J lost 2 bases, and 14 bases lay in between. Germline CDR1 and CDR2: MDHEN and SYDVKM. The CDR3 covers 15 residues. The CDR3 nucleotides are TGTGCCAGCAGTTCCCCTTATACGGATCAAGAGACCCAGTACTTC. The encoded protein is CASSSPYTDQETQYF.

V gene TRBV10-3 combines with J gene TRBJ2-7; D remains ambiguous. The V gene lost 1 base and the J gene lost 5 bases, with 3 bases spanning the gap. The CDR3 is 11 amino acids. Germline CDR1 ENHRY, CDR2 SYGVKD. CDR3 DNA: TGTGCCATCAGTGAGTTGGACGAGCAGTACTTC. As protein: CAISELDEQYF.

The chain employs TRBV7-8 and TRBJ1-1, with 7 bases fitting TRBD1. V lost 5 bases to trimming and J lost 1 base; unmatched junction nucleotides: 4. Germline loops: CDR1 SGHVS, CDR2 FQNEAQ. The CDR3 contains 14 residues. CDR3 sequence reads: CASSKRQGNTEAFF. The CDR3 region has the DNA TGTGCCAGCAGCAAGAGACAGGGGAACACTGAAGCTTTCTTT. Supplemented by reference TRBV7-8 and TRBJ1-1, the full variable domain reads GAGVSQSPRYKVAKRGQDVALRCDPISGHVSLFWYQQALGQGPEFLTYFQNEAQLDKSGLPSDRFFAERPEGSVSTLKIQRTQQEDSAVYLCASSKRQGNTEAFFGQGTRLTVV.

The gene calls are TRBV5-1 and TRBJ2-1, with TRBD2 identical over 12 bases. The CDR3 sequence is 16 residues long. Germline loops: CDR1 SGHRS, CDR2 YFSETQ. V was clipped by 0 bases and J by 6 bases; unmatched bases: 4. CDR3 in amino acids: CASSLEASGRANEQFF. For the CDR3, the DNA is TGCGCCAGCAGCTTGGAGGCTAGCGGGAGGGCCAATGAGCAGTTCTTC.

The chain links TRBV6-4 to TRBJ2-7; 10 nucleotides agree with TRBD2. Germline lookup yields CDR1 MRHNA and CDR2 SNTAGT. The CDR3 has 13 amino acids. After removal of 3 bases from V and 6 bases from J, the junction contained 2 bases not matched to a gene. CDR3 bases: TGTGCCAGCAGTGAACTAGCGGGATCCGAGCAGTACTTC. Translation: CASSELAGSEQYF.

DNA of the CDR3: TGTGCCAGCAGCTTAGGCCCCTCACCGGACAGTTCAGATACGCAGTATTTT. This sequence encodes CASSLGPSPDSSDTQYF. The chain is built from TRBV7-2 and TRBJ2-3; D might be TRBD1 (6 bases). The CDR3 runs to 17 residues. The V gene lost 1 base and the J gene lost 4 bases, with 18 bases spanning the gap. CDR1 and CDR2 (germline): SGHTA, FQGNSA.